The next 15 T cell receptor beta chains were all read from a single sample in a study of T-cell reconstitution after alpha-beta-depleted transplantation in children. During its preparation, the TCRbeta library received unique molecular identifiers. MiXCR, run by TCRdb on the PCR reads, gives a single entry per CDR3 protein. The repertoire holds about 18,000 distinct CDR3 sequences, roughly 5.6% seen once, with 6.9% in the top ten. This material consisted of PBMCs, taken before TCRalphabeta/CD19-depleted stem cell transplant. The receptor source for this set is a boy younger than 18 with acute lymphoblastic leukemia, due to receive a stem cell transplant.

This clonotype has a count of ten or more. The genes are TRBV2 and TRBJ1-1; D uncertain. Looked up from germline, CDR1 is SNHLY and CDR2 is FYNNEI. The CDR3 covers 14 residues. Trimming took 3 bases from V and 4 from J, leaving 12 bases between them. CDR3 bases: TGTGCCAGCAGTGAGGTTGAGGCGGTCACTGAAGCTTTCTTT. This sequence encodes CASSEVEAVTEAFF.

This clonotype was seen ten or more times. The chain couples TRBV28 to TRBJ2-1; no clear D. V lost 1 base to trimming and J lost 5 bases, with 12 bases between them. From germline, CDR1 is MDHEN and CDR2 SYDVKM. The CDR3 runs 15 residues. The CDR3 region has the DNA TGTGCCAGCAGTTTATTCCCAAACCCCAACAATGAGCAGTTCTTC. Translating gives CASSLFPNPNNEQFF.

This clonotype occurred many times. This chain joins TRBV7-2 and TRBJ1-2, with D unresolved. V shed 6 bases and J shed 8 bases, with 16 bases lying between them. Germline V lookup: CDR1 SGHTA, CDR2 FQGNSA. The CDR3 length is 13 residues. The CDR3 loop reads CASSTGPPGGYTF. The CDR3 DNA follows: TGTGCCAGCAGTACCGGGCCACCGGGAGGCTACACCTTC.

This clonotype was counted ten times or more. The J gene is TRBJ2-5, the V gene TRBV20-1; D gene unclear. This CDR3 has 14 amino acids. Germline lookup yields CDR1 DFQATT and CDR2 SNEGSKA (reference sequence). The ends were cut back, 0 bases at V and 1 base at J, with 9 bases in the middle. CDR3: CSARDLASQETQYF. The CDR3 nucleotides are TGCAGTGCTAGAGATTTGGCTTCCCAAGAGACCCAGTACTTC.

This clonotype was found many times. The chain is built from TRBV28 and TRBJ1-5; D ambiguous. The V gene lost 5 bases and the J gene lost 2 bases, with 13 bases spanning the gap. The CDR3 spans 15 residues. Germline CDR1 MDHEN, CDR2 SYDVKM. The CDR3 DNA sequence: TGTGCCAGCAGTGATGGGCGTAGGGGCAATCAGCCCCAGCATTTT. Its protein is CASSDGRRGNQPQHF.

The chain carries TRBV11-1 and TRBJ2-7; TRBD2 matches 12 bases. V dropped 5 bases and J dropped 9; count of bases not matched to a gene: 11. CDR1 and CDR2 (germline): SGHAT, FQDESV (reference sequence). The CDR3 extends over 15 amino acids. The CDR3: CASSTGLAGMMGQYF. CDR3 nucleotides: TGTGCCAGCAGCACAGGACTAGCGGGAATGATGGGGCAGTACTTC.

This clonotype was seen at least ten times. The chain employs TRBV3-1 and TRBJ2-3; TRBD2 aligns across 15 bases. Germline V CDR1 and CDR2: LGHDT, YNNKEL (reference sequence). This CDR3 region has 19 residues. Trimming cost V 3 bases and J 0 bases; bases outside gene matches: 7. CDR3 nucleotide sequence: TGTGCCAGCAGCCATGCCGGGACTAGCGGGAGGACTAGCACAGATACGCAGTATTTT. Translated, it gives CASSHAGTSGRTSTDTQYF.

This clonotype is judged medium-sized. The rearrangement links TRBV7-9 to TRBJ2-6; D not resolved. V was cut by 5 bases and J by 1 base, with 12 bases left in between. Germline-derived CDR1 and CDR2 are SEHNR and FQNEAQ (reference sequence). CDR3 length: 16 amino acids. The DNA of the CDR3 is TGTGCCAGCAGCCAAGAACAGTGGTCTGGGGCCAACGTCCTGACTTTC. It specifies CASSQEQWSGANVLTF.

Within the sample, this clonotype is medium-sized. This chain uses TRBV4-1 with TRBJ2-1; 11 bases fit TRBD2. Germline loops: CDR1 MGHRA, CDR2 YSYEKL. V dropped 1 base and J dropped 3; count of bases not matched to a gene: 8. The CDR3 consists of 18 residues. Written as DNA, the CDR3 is TGCGCCAGCAGCCAAGTGGGGGGACTAGCGGACCTCTACAATGAGCAGTTCTTC. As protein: CASSQVGGLADLYNEQFF.

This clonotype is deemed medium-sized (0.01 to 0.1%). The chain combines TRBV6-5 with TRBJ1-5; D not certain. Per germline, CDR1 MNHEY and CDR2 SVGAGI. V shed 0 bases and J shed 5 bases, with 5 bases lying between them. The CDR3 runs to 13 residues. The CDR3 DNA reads TGTGCCAGCAGTTACTCCCGCGATCAGCCCCAGCATTTT. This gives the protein CASSYSRDQPQHF.

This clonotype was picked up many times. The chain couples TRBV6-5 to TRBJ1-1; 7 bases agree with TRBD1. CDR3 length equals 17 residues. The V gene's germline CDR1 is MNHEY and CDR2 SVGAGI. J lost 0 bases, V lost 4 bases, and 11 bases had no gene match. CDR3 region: CASSSNSRTGMNTEAFF. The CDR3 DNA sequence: TGTGCCAGCAGTTCCAATTCCCGGACAGGAATGAACACTGAAGCTTTCTTT.

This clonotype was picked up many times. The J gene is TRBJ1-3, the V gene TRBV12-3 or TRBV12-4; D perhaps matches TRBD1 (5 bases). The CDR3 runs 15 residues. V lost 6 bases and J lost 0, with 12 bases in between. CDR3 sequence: CASRQGTASGNTIYF. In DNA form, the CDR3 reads TGTGCCAGCAGACAAGGGACCGCCTCTGGAAACACCATATATTTT.

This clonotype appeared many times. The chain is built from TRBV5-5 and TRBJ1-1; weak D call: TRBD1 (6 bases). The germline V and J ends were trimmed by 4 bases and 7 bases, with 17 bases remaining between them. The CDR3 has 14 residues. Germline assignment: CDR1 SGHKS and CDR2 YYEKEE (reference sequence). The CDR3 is CASSDEWGLGEAFF. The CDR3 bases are TGTGCCAGCAGCGACGAATGGGGGCTGGGTGAAGCTTTCTTT.

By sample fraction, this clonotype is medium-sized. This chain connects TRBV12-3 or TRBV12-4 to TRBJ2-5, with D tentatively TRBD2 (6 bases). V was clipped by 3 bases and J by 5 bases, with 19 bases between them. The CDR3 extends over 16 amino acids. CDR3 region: CASSFGLAAAGETQYF. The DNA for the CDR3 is TGTGCCAGCAGTTTTGGGCTAGCCGCCGCGGGGGAGACCCAGTACTTC.

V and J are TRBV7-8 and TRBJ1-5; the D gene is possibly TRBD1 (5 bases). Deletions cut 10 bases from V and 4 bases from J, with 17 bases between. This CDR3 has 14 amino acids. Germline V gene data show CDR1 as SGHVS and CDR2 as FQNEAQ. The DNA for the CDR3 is TGTGCCATCAGACCCGGACAATGGAATCAGCCCCAGCATTTT. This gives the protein CAIRPGQWNQPQHF.